This T cell receptor (beta chain) was obtained from a study of blood T cell repertoires in COVID-19. Study overall: The origin of the acute and convalescent COVID-19 samples was the United States, Italy and Spain. In each case, the material was cDNA or gDNA derived from T cells, B-cell-depleted T cells, or PBMCs.

As processed by the authors: Cell counts per sample came from amplifying reference gene primers. Method: immunoSEQ multiplex PCR; TCRdb's copy keeps in-frame clones and lacks some. The V and J calls and clone size were taken over from that table, and D and trimming were inferred from the DNA. This table has 45,000 or so clones, roughly 80% appearing once. The trim removed 4 bases at V and 5 bases at J, leaving 4 bases unmatched. The CDR3 spans 13 residues. The specimen was peripheral blood. V and J are TRBV12-3 or TRBV12-4 and TRBJ2-7; TRBD1 matches 8 bases. This sequence originates from a human donor in a cohort sampled during active COVID-19. The CDR3 is CASSYGQGDEQYF. The CDR3 DNA follows: TGTGCCAGCAGTTATGGACAGGGAGACGAGCAGTACTTC.